The 9 T cell receptor beta chains below all came from one sample that was sequenced in a study of blood T cell repertoires in COVID-19. Sequencing was performed with immunoSEQ multiplex PCR; in TCRdb, only in-frame clones are kept and a portion is missing. Counted here are 150,000 to 180,000 clones, about 83% occurring once; the ten biggest clones make up 9.5% to 13%. The sample taken for sequencing was peripheral blood. Source of these receptors: an older woman with COVID-19, enrolled during active disease.

The chain uses TRBV30 and TRBJ1-5; TRBD1 might be the D (5 bases). The CDR3 runs to 14 residues. With 0 bases removed from V and 2 bases from J, the gap between germline ends came to 8 bases. Germline V gene sequence: CDR1 GTSNPN, CDR2 SVGIG (reference sequence). CDR3 in DNA: TGTGCCTGGAGTGTACAAGGGGGCAATCAGCCCCAGCATTTT. As protein: CAWSVQGGNQPQHF.

The rearrangement uses TRBV7-7 and TRBJ1-1, with no clear D. With 2 bases removed from V and 0 bases from J, the gap between germline ends came to 13 bases. The CDR3 has 16 residues. Germline V gene sequence: CDR1 SSHAT, CDR2 FNYEAQ (reference sequence). CDR3 sequence reads: CASSLKSPVMNTEAFF. The CDR3 region has the DNA TGTGCCAGCAGCTTAAAGAGTCCGGTTATGAACACTGAAGCTTTCTTT.

The chain recombines TRBV2 with TRBJ1-5, with 8 bases identical to TRBD1. Germline V gene data show CDR1 as SNHLY and CDR2 as FYNNEI. The CDR3 runs to 15 residues. Trimming at V came to 4 bases and at J to 5 bases, leaving 7 bases not matched to a gene. CDR3 in DNA: TGTGCCAGCAGTGCGTACAGGGGGAGATATCAGCCCCAGCATTTT. Translated, it gives CASSAYRGRYQPQHF.

This clone was counted between two and nine times. The gene calls are TRBV11-2 and TRBJ2-2; the D gene is possibly TRBD2 (5 bases). Per the germline V gene, CDR1 is SGHAT and CDR2 is FQNNGV. V was trimmed by 2 bases and J by 4 bases, leaving 8 bases between them. This CDR3 contains 14 residues. The CDR3 sequence: CASSLHGITGELFF. The CDR3 DNA reads TGTGCCAGCAGCTTACACGGGATCACCGGGGAGCTGTTTTTT.

The rearrangement joins TRBV18 to TRBJ1-1; TRBD1 agrees at 7 bases. V gave up 0 bases and J gave up 1 base; unmatched junction bases: 14. The CDR3 has 19 amino acids. Germline CDR1 KGHSH, CDR2 LQKENI. The CDR3 nucleotides are TGTGCCAGCTCACCACCGGGACAGTTCTCAGGCGGCTGGAACACTGAAGCTTTCTTT. This codes for CASSPPGQFSGGWNTEAFF.

For this clone: An end of the junction differs from the germline gene, which may be a read error. The rearrangement links TRBV6-5 to TRBJ2-3, with 11 bases matching TRBD1. The CDR3 totals 15 residues. Germline CDR1 MNHEY, CDR2 SVGAGI. CDR3 in amino acids: CASSSRTGGVDTQYF. Here the CDR3 DNA reads TGTGCCAGTAGTTCCCGGACAGGGGGCGTAGATACGCAGTATTTT.

This chain joins TRBV6-6 and TRBJ2-5, with TRBD1 matching over 8 bases. J was trimmed by 2 bases and V by 2 bases; bases with no gene match: 4. This CDR3 region has 15 residues. Germline CDR1 is MNHNY and CDR2 is SVGAGI (reference sequence). The CDR3 sequence is CASSYTGTGQETQYF. The CDR3 bases are TGTGCCAGCAGTTACACTGGGACAGGACAAGAGACCCAGTACTTC.

The genes are TRBV2 and TRBJ1-2; TRBD1 might be the D (5 bases). The ends were cut back, 9 bases at V and 3 bases at J, with 11 bases in the middle. Germline V gives CDR1 SNHLY, CDR2 FYNNEI. The CDR3 covers 12 residues. CDR3 sequence: CASGGGYYGYTF. DNA of the CDR3: TGTGCCAGTGGGGGGGGTTACTATGGCTACACCTTC.

The gene calls are TRBV5-1 and TRBJ1-1; tentatively, D is TRBD1 (5 bases). Trimming pared 0 bases from V and 10 bases from J, leaving 13 bases between. In germline, CDR1 is SGHRS, CDR2 YFSETQ. The CDR3 has 13 residues. For the CDR3, the DNA is TGCGCCAGCAGCTTGGACAGGCGGAGATCAGCTTTCTTT. Its translation: CASSLDRRRSAFF.